This T cell receptor beta chain was documented in a study of graft-versus-host responses after intestinal transplantation. Study-level background: Each recipient received anti-thymocyte globulin induction, then tacrolimus and steroids for about three years.

The CDR3 runs 13 residues. Germline assignment: CDR1 SGHTA and CDR2 FQGTGA. Points from the study as a whole: Allografts of one patient group, those with graft-donor T cell macrochimerism, had high graft-versus-host to host-versus-graft clonal ratios. Early declines in HvG clones that occurred post-transplant were associated with peak circulating GvH clone levels.

A remark on this clone: Its antigen is not identified. An end of the junction differs from the germline gene, which may be a read error.

Measured with immunoSEQ multiplex PCR; TCRdb has only the in-frame clones, and not every one. The table has approximately 89,000 clones, around 90% seen once. This clonotype originated in a human patient who received an intestinal transplant, so some T cells may come from the graft donor. The rearrangement links TRBV7-3 to TRBJ1-1; D ambiguous. This material consisted of PBMCs, taken approximately 420 days after intestinal transplant. This CDR3 reads CASSLRKASEAFF. The CDR3 DNA reads TGTGCCAGCAGCTTGCGGAAAGCCTCTGAGGCTTTCTTT.